These T cell receptor beta chains were read from a single sample in a study of shared clonotypes between healthy human individuals. Repertoires were generated with immunoSEQ multiplex PCR, while TCRdb's copy carries only in-frame clones and drops some. The data hold under 1,900,000 clones, with 98% to 99% observed a single time. The source material was naive CD4+ T cells sorted from blood. Source of these receptors: a man younger than 40 in good health. Both conserved end residues are part of each CDR3. D genes are given only for firm matches. Clone size is shown for a subset of rows, as once, few, many or a class of expanded clone.

cdr3_aa	cdr3_nt	v_call	j_call	clone_size	d_call
CASSLKGLPYEQYF	TGTGCCAGCAGCTTGAAGGGGTTACCCTACGAGCAGTACTTC	TRBV5-4	TRBJ2-7	NA	NA
CASSLDGRYQPQHF	TGTGCCAGCAGCTTAGATGGCCGGTATCAGCCCCAGCATTTT	TRBV7-2	TRBJ1-5	NA	NA
CASSSEGRKQYF	TGTGCCAGCAGTTCGGAGGGGAGGAAGCAGTACTTC	TRBV28	TRBJ2-7	NA	NA
CASSSGTGRTLYEQYF	TGTGCCAGCAGCTCGGGGACAGGGAGGACTTTGTACGAGCAGTACTTC	TRBV11-2	TRBJ2-7	once	TRBD1
CASSLTTGAYEQYF	TGCGCCAGCAGCTTGACTACAGGGGCCTACGAGCAGTACTTC	TRBV5-1	TRBJ2-7	NA	TRBD1
CASSEHWNTGELFF	TGTGCCAGCAGTGAACACTGGAACACCGGGGAGCTGTTTTTT	TRBV6-1	TRBJ2-2	NA	NA
CSVLGPGPHEQYF	TGCAGCGTCCTAGGGCCAGGCCCACACGAGCAGTACTTC	TRBV29-1	TRBJ2-7	NA	NA
CASSSGETQYF	TGTGCCAGCAGTTCTGGGGAGACCCAGTACTTC	TRBV28	TRBJ2-5	NA	NA
CASSEDRVSAKNIQYF	TGTGCCAGCAGTGAAGACAGGGTTTCCGCCAAAAACATTCAGTACTTC	TRBV6-1	TRBJ2-4	NA	NA
CASSLGEGGKNIQYF	TGTGCCAGCAGCTTGGGGGAGGGCGGCAAAAACATTCAGTACTTC	TRBV5-4	TRBJ2-4	NA	TRBD2
CASSQVLERSGYTF	TGCGCCAGCAGCCAAGTGCTGGAGAGGAGCGGCTACACCTTC	TRBV4-1	TRBJ1-2	NA	NA
CASSGGQLRSEKLFF	TGTGCCAGCAGCGGAGGACAACTAAGAAGTGAAAAACTGTTTTTT	TRBV9	TRBJ1-4	NA	NA
CASSADSTDTQYF	TGTGCCAGCAGCGCTGACAGCACAGATACGCAGTATTTT	TRBV5-5	TRBJ2-3	NA	NA
CASRGQGSSYEQYF	TGCGCCAGCCGTGGACAGGGCAGTAGCTACGAGCAGTACTTC	TRBV5-1	TRBJ2-7	NA	TRBD1
CASSSPLGERATDTQYF	TGTGCCAGCAGCTCTCCACTGGGGGAGAGGGCCACAGATACGCAGTATTTT	TRBV7-6	TRBJ2-3	NA	NA
CASSQGESSGANVLTF	TGCGCCAGCAGCCAAGGTGAAAGCTCTGGGGCCAACGTCCTGACTTTC	TRBV4-1	TRBJ2-6	NA	NA
CASSFQQGSQPQHF	TGTGCCAGCAGTTTCCAACAGGGAAGTCAGCCCCAGCATTTT	TRBV28	TRBJ1-5	NA	NA
CASSQSPKLNTEAFF	TGTGCCAGCAGCCAATCACCCAAACTAAACACTGAAGCTTTCTTT	TRBV16	TRBJ1-1	NA	NA